Below are 26 T cell receptor beta chains sequenced from a single sample in a study of control samples from healthy donors and cancer patients. Some clones are missing from TCRdb's copy, which holds only in-frame ones; the method was immunoSEQ multiplex PCR. This table has almost 90,000 clones, around nine tenths appearing once. The sample was blood. Receptors were obtained from a young man in good health.

The chain recombines TRBV27 with TRBJ2-4; 10 bases agree with TRBD2. The CDR3 length is 19 residues. V lost 5 bases to trimming and J lost 1 base; unmatched junction nucleotides: 14. The germline V gene has CDR1 MNHEY and CDR2 SMNVEV (reference sequence). CDR3 in DNA: TGTGCCAGCAGTCCCCGGGACAGCGGGGGGGCCGTGGCCAAAAACATTCAGTACTTC. As protein: CASSPRDSGGAVAKNIQYF.

With respect to this clone: The sample carries other DNA sequences with the same CDR3. The chain combines TRBV27 with TRBJ1-5; D not resolved. CDR1 and CDR2 from the germline V gene are MNHEY and SMNVEV (reference sequence). CDR3 length: 12 residues. V gave up 2 bases and J gave up 6 bases, with 5 bases separating them. The CDR3 nucleotides are TGTGCCAGCAGTTTAGCTGGTCAGCCCCAGCATTTT. As protein: CASSLAGQPQHF.

J is TRBJ2-2 and V is TRBV18, with D tentatively TRBD1 (6 bases). Trimming removed 0 bases at V and 6 bases at J, with 11 bases between. In germline, CDR1 is KGHSH, CDR2 LQKENI. The CDR3 has 15 residues. CDR3 coding DNA: TGTGCCAGCTCACCACCCTCACAGGGCCCCGGGGAGCTGTTTTTT. Protein product: CASSPPSQGPGELFF.

The chain links TRBV11-2 to TRBJ2-3, with TRBD1 identical over 7 bases. The germline V gene has CDR1 SGHAT and CDR2 FQNNGV. Germline trimming cut 5 bases from V and 2 bases from J; bases unmatched to any gene: 16. The length of the CDR3 is 18 residues. The chain's CDR3 is CASSPFLPGQMNTDTQYF. The CDR3 nucleotides are TGTGCCAGCAGCCCCTTTCTTCCGGGACAGATGAACACAGATACGCAGTATTTT.

This clone was found a few times. The V and J genes are TRBV25-1 and TRBJ1-2, with no clear D. Germline assignment: CDR1 MGHDK and CDR2 SYGVNS. The V gene lost 2 bases and the J gene lost 6 bases, with 7 bases spanning the gap. This CDR3 is 12 amino acids long. For the CDR3, the DNA is TGTGCCAGCAGTGAAAATTCTAATGGCTACACCTTC. The encoded protein is CASSENSNGYTF.

The V call is TRBV25-1, the J call TRBJ1-6, with a tentative D call TRBD1 (5 bases). CDR3 size: 14 residues. The germline V gene encodes CDR1 MGHDK and CDR2 SYGVNS. V lost 8 bases and J lost 6, with 14 bases in between. The CDR3 spells CASGQQDRNSPLHF. As DNA, the CDR3 is TGTGCCAGCGGACAACAGGACCGTAATTCACCCCTCCACTTT.

The chain recombines TRBV12-3 or TRBV12-4 with TRBJ2-5; no clear D gene. V lost 1 base and J 5 bases, leaving 8 bases between the germline ends. The CDR3 runs 13 residues. CDR3 in amino acids: CASSLGSRETQYF. The CDR3 nucleotides read TGTGCCAGCAGTTTAGGCTCCCGGGAGACCCAGTACTTC.

This CDR3 is CASRGQSTDTQYF. CDR3 sequence (DNA): TGTGCCAGCAGGGGACAAAGCACAGATACGCAGTATTTT. This chain joins TRBV5-4 and TRBJ2-3; possible D gene TRBD1, 6 bases. Trimming pared 5 bases from V and 0 bases from J, leaving 7 bases between. The length of the CDR3 is 13 residues. Germline V gives CDR1 SGHNT, CDR2 YYREEE (reference sequence).

The V gene is TRBV7-2, the J gene TRBJ1-1; TRBD1 matches 9 bases. Germline V lookup: CDR1 SGHTA, CDR2 FQGNSA. Trimming cost V 1 base and J 5 bases; bases outside gene matches: 8. CDR3 length equals 16 residues. The CDR3, as DNA: TGTGCCAGCAGCTTAGATCTGACAGGGGGACAAACTGAAGCTTTCTTT. This sequence encodes CASSLDLTGGQTEAFF. Filled out from reference TRBV7-2 and TRBJ1-1, the complete variable domain reads GAGVSQSPSNKVTEKGKDVELRCDPISGHTALYWYRQSLGQGLEFLIYFQGNSAPDKSGLPSDRFSAERTGGSVSTLTIQRTQQEDSAVYLCASSLDLTGGQTEAFFGQGTRLTVV.

Here the CDR3 DNA reads TGTGCCAGTAGTCCCCTACTAGGGAACACCGGGGAGCTGTTTTTT. Translating it yields CASSPLLGNTGELFF. The chain has TRBV19 and TRBJ2-2; possibly TRBD2 for D (5 bases). The CDR3 loop spans 15 amino acids. Germline assignment: CDR1 LNHDA and CDR2 SQIVND (reference sequence). V lost 5 bases, J lost 1 base, and 11 bases lay in between. The whole variable domain, filled in from reference TRBV19 and TRBJ2-2, reads DGGITQSPKYLFRKEGQNVTLSCEQNLNHDAMYWYRQDPGQGLRLIYYSQIVNDFQKGDIAEGYSVSREKKESFPLTVTSAQKNPTAFYLCASSPLLGNTGELFFGEGSRLTVL.

The chain carries TRBV5-1 and TRBJ1-1, with D hard to call. CDR1 is SGHRS and CDR2 is YFSETQ in the germline V gene. V was shortened by 0 bases and J by 5 bases, with 14 bases between the two germline ends. CDR3 length equals 15 residues. CDR3: CASSLAEPARTEAFF. CDR3 sequence (DNA): TGCGCCAGCAGCTTGGCGGAACCCGCGCGTACTGAAGCTTTCTTT.

The rearrangement joins TRBV18 to TRBJ2-2; no firm D call. Deletions cut 1 base from V and 0 bases from J, with 6 bases between. CDR3 size: 15 residues. The germline CDR1 and CDR2 sequences are KGHSH and LQKENI. The CDR3 loop is CASSPQGTNTGELFF. The CDR3 coding sequence is TGTGCCAGCTCACCACAGGGTACGAACACCGGGGAGCTGTTTTTT.

V and J are TRBV6-5 and TRBJ1-2, with 7 nucleotides matching TRBD1. J lost 5 bases, V lost 0 bases, and 6 bases had no gene match. CDR3 length equals 15 residues. CDR1 is MNHEY and CDR2 is SVGAGI in the germline V gene. The CDR3 DNA reads TGTGCCAGCAGTTACTCCCCACAGGGGAATTATGGCTACACCTTC. As protein: CASSYSPQGNYGYTF.

The chain employs TRBV27 and TRBJ2-3, with D hard to call. This CDR3 is built from 13 residues. The V gene's germline CDR1 is MNHEY and CDR2 SMNVEV (reference sequence). The V and J ends lost 3 bases and 0 bases respectively, with 4 bases between them. The CDR3 DNA follows: TGTGCCAGCAGTTTCCAAAGCACAGATACGCAGTATTTT. Its protein is CASSFQSTDTQYF.

The CDR3 nucleotides are TGCGCCAGCAGCTCCGCCGGACAGGGTGACAACGTCCTGACTTTC. Encoded protein: CASSSAGQGDNVLTF. The V and J genes are TRBV5-1 and TRBJ2-6; 8 nucleotides line up with TRBD1. V shed 3 bases and J 9 bases; nucleotides not matched to a gene: 8. Germline V gives CDR1 SGHRS, CDR2 YFSETQ. The CDR3 covers 15 residues.

This clone was seen a handful of times. The genes are TRBV4-1 and TRBJ2-5; D ambiguous. This CDR3 comprises 13 residues. The V gene's germline CDR1 is MGHRA and CDR2 YSYEKL. V was shortened by 4 bases and J by 2 bases, with 8 bases between the two germline ends. The CDR3 DNA reads as TGCGCCAGCAGCCTCACTACTCAAGAGACCCAGTACTTC. The encoded protein is CASSLTTQETQYF.

The chain is built from TRBV6-5 and TRBJ2-2; perhaps D is TRBD1 or TRBD2 (6 bases each). Germline CDR1 is MNHEY and CDR2 is SVGAGI. V dropped 6 bases and J dropped 4 bases, with 15 bases sitting between them. The CDR3 consists of 15 residues. The CDR3 here is CASRMGAGGTGELFF. In nucleotides, the CDR3 is TGTGCCAGCAGGATGGGGGCCGGGGGCACCGGGGAGCTGTTTTTT.

This sequence joins TRBV30 and TRBJ2-5; D gene uncertain. Germline V gene lookup returns CDR1 GTSNPN and CDR2 SVGIG (reference sequence). This CDR3 is built from 11 residues. V was trimmed by 5 bases and J by 3 bases, leaving 7 bases between them. As DNA, the CDR3 is TGTGCCTGGGGAGTCGAAGAGACCCAGTACTTC. Translation gives CAWGVEETQYF.

This clone was seen a single time. This chain connects TRBV7-9 to TRBJ1-4; maybe TRBD1 (5 bases). Germline lookup yields CDR1 SEHNR and CDR2 FQNEAQ (reference sequence). CDR3 size: 17 residues. The V gene lost 4 bases and the J gene lost 0 bases, with 15 bases spanning the gap. CDR3 DNA: TGTGCCAGCAGCTCTTGGACATCCTATGCAACTAATGAAAAACTGTTTTTT. Translating gives CASSSWTSYATNEKLFF.

The V gene is TRBV25-1, the J gene TRBJ2-3; weak D call: TRBD2 (6 bases). The CDR3 runs to 16 residues. CDR1 is MGHDK, CDR2 SYGVNS, per germline. V lost 3 bases and J 1 base, leaving 14 bases between the germline ends. DNA of the CDR3: TGTGCCAGCAGTGAGGGATTGGTAGCGGGCACAGATACGCAGTATTTT. Amino acids: CASSEGLVAGTDTQYF.

This rearrangement joins TRBV11-2 to TRBJ1-3; 8 bases fit TRBD1. CDR3 size: 15 residues. Germline-derived CDR1 and CDR2 are SGHAT and FQNNGV. V dropped 3 bases and J dropped 0; count of bases not matched to a gene: 1. The DNA for the CDR3 is TGTGCCAGCAGCTTTACAGGGGGCTCTGGAAACACCATATATTTT. It encodes CASSFTGGSGNTIYF.

The chain has TRBV21-1 and TRBJ1-2. TRBV21-1 is designated a pseudogene. The CDR3 sequence is 20 residues long. The CDR3 nucleotides read TGTGCCAGCAGCAAATCATGGGCGGAGGAGGCCCTTCCTACTAACTATGGCTACACCTTC. It encodes CASSKSWAEEALPTNYGYTF.

The count of this clone is one. V and J are TRBV5-5 and TRBJ2-1; no firm D call. In germline, CDR1 is SGHKS, CDR2 YYEKEE (reference sequence). The CDR3 is made up of 16 amino acids. Trimming stripped 2 bases from V and 1 base from J, with 13 bases between. The CDR3 coding sequence is TGTGCCAGCAGCTTTTGGGTCTCTCCATCCTACAATGAGCAGTTCTTC. Its protein product is CASSFWVSPSYNEQFF.

This sequence joins TRBV27 and TRBJ1-5; a possible D gene is TRBD1 (6 bases). Trimming removed 4 bases at V and 2 bases at J, with 12 bases between. CDR1 and CDR2 (germline): MNHEY, SMNVEV (reference sequence). The CDR3 loop spans 15 amino acids. In nucleotides, the CDR3 is TGTGCCAGCAGTTGGTCAGGGGTGGGCAATCAGCCCCAGCATTTT. Residues: CASSWSGVGNQPQHF.

The chain links TRBV2 to TRBJ1-2; no clear D gene. The germline V gene encodes CDR1 SNHLY and CDR2 FYNNEI. The CDR3 spans 12 residues. The V and J ends lost 6 bases and 5 bases respectively, with 10 bases between them. CDR3 in amino acids: CASSANEYGYTF. The CDR3 DNA sequence: TGTGCCAGCAGCGCCAATGAGTATGGCTACACCTTC.

The CDR3: CASRGQSSYNEQFF. The CDR3 coding sequence is TGCGCCAGCAGAGGACAAAGCTCCTACAATGAGCAGTTCTTC. The gene calls are TRBV5-1 and TRBJ2-1, with a possible D match to TRBD1 (5 bases). CDR1 and CDR2 (germline): SGHRS, YFSETQ. Trimming took 5 bases from V and 0 from J, leaving 9 bases between them. The CDR3 has 14 residues. Using reference TRBV5-1 and TRBJ2-1 for the parts outside the CDR3, the full variable domain is KAGVTQTPRYLIKTRGQQVTLSCSPISGHRSVSWYQQTPGQGLQFLFEYFSETQRNKGNFPGRFSGRQFSNSRSEMNVSTLELGDSALYLCASRGQSSYNEQFFGPGTRLTVL.